This TCR beta chain was obtained from a study of human T cells and chemical hapten exposure. Study-wide context: Diphenylcyclopropenone, dosed weekly to the scalp, was given to patients throughout the roughly 25-week study. Points from the study as a whole: Significantly more large CDR3 similarity clusters were formed by expanded TCRs than by controls.

From germline, CDR1 is SGHRS and CDR2 YFSETQ. V lost 1 base and J lost 8, with 15 bases in between. The CDR3 covers 14 residues. The library labeled individual cDNA molecules by adding unique molecular identifiers to them. TCRdb itself ran the RACE reads through MiXCR, one entry per CDR3 protein. The sample records roughly 380,000 distinct CDR3 sequences, approximately 4.4% being singletons. Worth noting for this clonotype: What it binds is unknown.

The time point denotes: patch test 1, 2 weeks after DPC sensitization. Specified treatment: therapeutic diphenylcyclopropenone sensitization with weekly scalp DPC. Total RNA extraction was carried out from unfractionated whole blood. This material consisted of whole blood, taken in connection with sensitization to the hapten diphenylcyclopropenone (DPC). The chain employs TRBV5-1 and TRBJ1-2; D may be TRBD1 (6 bases). This sequence was found in a woman between 45 and 60 years old with alopecia areata. Some clones in this sample may be carry-over from other donors' samples. CDR3 sequence reads: CASSLNTGLEGYTF. The CDR3 DNA sequence: TGCGCCAGCAGCTTGAACACAGGGTTGGAGGGCTACACCTTC.